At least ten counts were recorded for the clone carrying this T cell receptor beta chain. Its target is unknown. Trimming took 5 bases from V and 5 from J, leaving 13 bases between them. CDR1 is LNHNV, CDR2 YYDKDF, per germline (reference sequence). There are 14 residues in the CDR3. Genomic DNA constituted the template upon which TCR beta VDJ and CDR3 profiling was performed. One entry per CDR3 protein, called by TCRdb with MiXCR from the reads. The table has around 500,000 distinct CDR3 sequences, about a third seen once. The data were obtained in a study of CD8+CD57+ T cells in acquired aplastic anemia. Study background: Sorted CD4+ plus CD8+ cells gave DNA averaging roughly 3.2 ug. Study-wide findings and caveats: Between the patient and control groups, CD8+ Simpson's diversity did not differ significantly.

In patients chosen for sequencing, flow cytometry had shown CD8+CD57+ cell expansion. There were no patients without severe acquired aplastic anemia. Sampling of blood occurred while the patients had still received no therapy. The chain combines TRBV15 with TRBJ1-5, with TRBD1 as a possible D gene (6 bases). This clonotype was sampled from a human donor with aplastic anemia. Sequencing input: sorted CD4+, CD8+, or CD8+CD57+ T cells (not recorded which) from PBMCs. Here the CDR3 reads CATSGRYRDQPQHF. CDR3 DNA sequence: TGTGCCACCAGCGGGCGATACAGGGATCAGCCCCAGCATTTT.